This T cell receptor beta chain emerged from a study of blood T cell repertoires in COVID-19. Within 2 weeks before study entry, exposed participants met a COVID-19 case. Clones were read by immunoSEQ multiplex PCR, and TCRdb kept only the in-frame ones, dropping some. Of 200,000 to 250,000 clones listed, roughly 85% are singletons. This clone was seen only once. Sequenced sample: PBMCs or T cells enriched from blood (not recorded which). This TCR came from a woman between 45 and 60 years old who had been exposed to COVID-19.

CDR3 coding DNA: TGCGCCAGCGGGCTAGCGGGGGTGCTCCAAGAGACCCAGTACTTC. It translates to CASGLAGVLQETQYF. The chain combines TRBV5-1 with TRBJ2-5; 10 bases agree with TRBD2. V shed 7 bases, J shed 1 base, and the junction held 7 bases outside the gene matches. Germline V CDR1 and CDR2: SGHRS, YFSETQ. The CDR3 is 15 amino acids.